A selection of T cell receptor beta chains follows, all from one sample in a study of regulatory T cells in long-lasting Graves disease. MiXCR, run by TCRdb on the multiplex PCR reads, gives a single entry per CDR3 protein. The sample yields 350,000 to 450,000 distinct CDR3 sequences, about 16% seen once. These data also formed part of another study, on T cells in Graves' hyperthyroidism and ophthalmopathy.

The material sequenced was peripheral blood mononuclear cells (PBMCs), taken at new diagnosis, from a patient treated with antithyroid drugs. The receptors shown here come from a woman in her 30s with Graves disease. CDR3s include the opening cysteine and the closing phenylalanine or tryptophan. The D gene is left open where the match is weak. Not every row has a clone size; where given, it reads once, few, many or a size class.

v_gene,abundance,len,j_gene,d_gene,CDR3nt,CDR3aa
TRBV20-1,-,17,TRBJ1-5,TRBD1,TGCAGTGCTAGCCCCATCGAGACAGGGAGAAGGGATCAGCCCCAGCATTTT,CSASPIETGRRDQPQHF
TRBV28,-,16,TRBJ1-4,-,TGTGCCAGCAGTTTATTCCGCGGGGGGGCTGGGGAAAAACTGTTTTTT,CASSLFRGGAGEKLFF
TRBV20-1,-,15,TRBJ2-3,TRBD2,TGCAGTGCTAGAGAACCTAGCGGGAGTCCAGATACGCAGTATTTT,CSAREPSGSPDTQYF
TRBV5-6,many,13,TRBJ1-2,-,TGTGCCAGCAGCTTGGACAGGGAGTATGGCTACACCTTC,CASSLDREYGYTF
TRBV19,few,16,TRBJ2-5,-,TGTGCCAGTAGTCGGCAACAGGGAGGGAGGCAGGAGACCCAGTACTTC,CASSRQQGGRQETQYF
TRBV20-1,-,14,TRBJ2-1,TRBD2,TGCAGTGCTGCATCCGGGACTAGCGGCAATGAGCAGTTCTTC,CSAASGTSGNEQFF
TRBV29-1,few,14,TRBJ2-3,TRBD2,TGCAGCGGGGAGGGACTAGCGGGAGGAGATACGCAGTATTTT,CSGEGLAGGDTQYF
TRBV11-2,many,15,TRBJ2-5,-,TGTGCCAGCAGCTTATGGAGACTTACCCAAGAGACCCAGTACTTC,CASSLWRLTQETQYF
TRBV27,few,15,TRBJ2-5,TRBD2,TGTGCCAGCAGTCAACCGACTAGCGTAGGAGAGACCCAGTACTTC,CASSQPTSVGETQYF
TRBV5-1,-,16,TRBJ1-4,-,TGCGCCAGCAGCCCCGGTAGGGATTCAACTAATGAAAAACTGTTTTTT,CASSPGRDSTNEKLFF
TRBV9,-,15,TRBJ2-2,TRBD2,TGTGCCAGCAGCCCCGGGACTAGCACTGCCGGGGAGCTGTTTTTT,CASSPGTSTAGELFF
TRBV30,many,14,TRBJ1-6,-,TGTGCCTGGACAGGACAGACCCCTTCTTCACCCCTCCACTTT,CAWTGQTPSSPLHF
TRBV12-3/TRBV12-4,many,15,TRBJ2-7,TRBD1,TGTGCCAGCAGTACCACAGGGGGCACTTCCTACGAGCAGTACTTC,CASSTTGGTSYEQYF
TRBV6-5,many,15,TRBJ1-1,-,TGTGCCAGCAGTTACTGGGAGACAGGGAACACTGAAGCTTTCTTT,CASSYWETGNTEAFF
TRBV5-1,many,16,TRBJ2-7,TRBD1,TGCGCCAGCAGCTTGGGTTTCGGGACAGGAAGATACGAGCAGTACTTC,CASSLGFGTGRYEQYF
TRBV14,-,15,TRBJ2-7,TRBD2,TGTGCCAGCAGCCCACGAGGAGCGGGATCCTACGAGCAGTACTTC,CASSPRGAGSYEQYF
TRBV3-1,many,12,TRBJ2-5,-,TGTGCCAGCAGCCTCCTCCTAGCGCCTCCGGCCTTC,CASSLLLAPPAF
TRBV4-1,-,12,TRBJ2-3,-,TGCGCCAGCAGCCAAACACGTGATACGCAGTATTTT,CASSQTRDTQYF
TRBV5-1,many,14,TRBJ2-7,TRBD1,TGCGCCAGCAGGAGGGACAGGGGTTCCTACGAGCAGTACTTC,CASRRDRGSYEQYF
TRBV2,few,16,TRBJ2-2,TRBD1,TGTGCCAGCAGTGAGACCAGGGGGCGGAACACCGGGGAGCTGTTTTTT,CASSETRGRNTGELFF
TRBV6-1,-,13,TRBJ2-1,-,TGTGCCAGCGGGCTAGTGAGCTACAATGAGCAGTTCTTC,CASGLVSYNEQFF
TRBV30,many,12,TRBJ1-1,-,TGTGCCTGGAGGGGCCTGGGCACTGAAGCTTTCTTT,CAWRGLGTEAFF
TRBV12-3/TRBV12-4,-,14,TRBJ2-5,TRBD2,TGTGCCAGCAGTTCCAGCGGGAGGGCCCGGACCCAGTACTTC,CASSSSGRARTQYF
TRBV12-3/TRBV12-4,-,12,TRBJ1-2,-,TGTGCCGCCCTCGCCGCACTCTATGGCTACACCTTC,CAALAALYGYTF
TRBV7-3,many,13,TRBJ2-1,-,TGTGCCAGCAGGATGGGACCAAACAATGAGCAGTTCTTC,CASRMGPNNEQFF
TRBV4-1,many,20,TRBJ2-3,TRBD2,TGCGCCAGCAGCCAAGGAGGCCGACTAGCGGGAGGATGGTCCACAGATACGCAGTATTTT,CASSQGGRLAGGWSTDTQYF
TRBV24-1,-,12,TRBJ2-1,-,TGTGCCACCAGTGACTTCGACAATGAGCAGTTCTTC,CATSDFDNEQFF
TRBV18,few,15,TRBJ2-2,-,TGTGCCAGCTCACCGAGCGGACAGACCACCGGGGAGCTGTTTTTT,CASSPSGQTTGELFF
TRBV11-2,-,17,TRBJ2-1,TRBD2,TGTGCCAGCAGCTTAGCCTCGGCGGGAGGGGTCTACAATGAGCAGTTCTTC,CASSLASAGGVYNEQFF
TRBV30,-,14,TRBJ2-1,-,TGTGCCTGGAGGGGGGTTAGCTCCTACAATGAGCAGTTCTTC,CAWRGVSSYNEQFF
TRBV11-2,few,15,TRBJ2-1,-,TGTGCCGGCAGCTCACAACCGCTAAACAACAATGAGCAGTTCTTC,CAGSSQPLNNNEQFF
TRBV28,many,20,TRBJ2-1,TRBD1,TGTGCCAGCAGCCGCCGGGACAGGGAGCTAGTTAGCGGATTCTACAATGAGCAGTTCTTC,CASSRRDRELVSGFYNEQFF
TRBV7-9,many,17,TRBJ2-7,TRBD2,TGTGCCAGCAGCTTAGCCTCACTAGCGGGCCCTACCTACGAGCAGTACTTC,CASSLASLAGPTYEQYF
TRBV27,many,16,TRBJ2-5,TRBD2,TGTGCCAGCAGTTTTGGTAGCGGGAGAGGAAGGGAGACCCAGTACTTC,CASSFGSGRGRETQYF
TRBV13,many,16,TRBJ2-7,TRBD2,TGTGCCAGCAGCCTTGGGGTTAGCGGGCGCTCCTACGAGCAGTACTTC,CASSLGVSGRSYEQYF
TRBV7-9,many,13,TRBJ1-1,-,TGTGCCAGCACCCGGGACCTGTCGAATGAAGCTTTCTTT,CASTRDLSNEAFF
TRBV6-1,many,17,TRBJ2-7,TRBD2,TGTGCCAGCAGGATCCATCCTAGCGGGGGGAGCTCCTACGAGCAGTACTTC,CASRIHPSGGSSYEQYF
TRBV2,few,17,TRBJ2-5,-,TGTGCCAGCAGGGACACTAAGAAGCGGGCAGTACAAGAGACCCAGTACTTC,CASRDTKKRAVQETQYF
TRBV7-9,-,13,TRBJ1-1,TRBD1,TGTGCCAGCAGCTTAAAGTGGGACAGTGGGGCTTTCTTT,CASSLKWDSGAFF
TRBV4-1,many,15,TRBJ2-7,-,TGCGCCAGCAGCCGCTCTTCTCAGAACCCCTACGAGCAGTACTTC,CASSRSSQNPYEQYF
TRBV12-3/TRBV12-4,-,14,TRBJ2-3,-,TGTGCCAGCAGTTTAGTAGGGGGACCAGATACGCAGTATTTT,CASSLVGGPDTQYF
TRBV12-3/TRBV12-4,many,16,TRBJ2-1,TRBD1,TGTGCCAGCAGCCGGGACAGGGCTAGCTCCTACAATGAGCAGTTCTTC,CASSRDRASSYNEQFF
TRBV29-1,many,14,TRBJ2-5,-,TGCAGCGTTGCCCTCGCGGCTGGGAGTGAGACCCAGTACTTC,CSVALAAGSETQYF
TRBV19,many,14,TRBJ1-1,TRBD1,TGTGCCAGTAGTGACGGGACAGGAAAAGCTGAAGCTTTCTTT,CASSDGTGKAEAFF
TRBV12-3/TRBV12-4,-,11,TRBJ1-1,-,TGTGCCAGCAGCTTAGTTGGGCGGGCTTTCTTT,CASSLVGRAFF
TRBV29-1,-,12,TRBJ2-3,TRBD1,TGCAGCGTTGGACAGGGGGAGGATACGCAGTATTTT,CSVGQGEDTQYF
TRBV28,many,17,TRBJ1-5,-,TGTGCCAGCAGTTTATGGGGGGTAGTCACTAGCAATCAGCCCCAGCATTTT,CASSLWGVVTSNQPQHF
TRBV20-1,many,15,TRBJ2-1,-,TGCAGTGCTAATATTGGGTGGAGCTCCTACAATGAGCAGTTCTTC,CSANIGWSSYNEQFF
TRBV28,many,16,TRBJ2-1,-,TGTGCCAGCAGTTTCCCAGCGGGTGGCTCCTACAATGAGCAGTTCTTC,CASSFPAGGSYNEQFF
TRBV12-3/TRBV12-4,many,14,TRBJ1-5,-,TGTGCCAGCAGTTCGACACCTAGCAATCAGCCCCAGCATTTT,CASSSTPSNQPQHF
TRBV5-1,many,15,TRBJ1-4,-,TGCGCCAGCAGGATGGGGGTATCTACTAATGAAAAACTGTTTTTT,CASRMGVSTNEKLFF
TRBV27,many,15,TRBJ1-5,-,TGTGCCAGCAGTGCCCTCACAGGTTACAATCAGCCCCAGCATTTT,CASSALTGYNQPQHF
TRBV6-5,many,16,TRBJ2-7,TRBD2,TGTGCCAGCAGTTCGGGACTAGCGGGAGTTGGGGCCGAGCAGTACTTC,CASSSGLAGVGAEQYF
TRBV9,many,17,TRBJ2-1,TRBD2,TGTGCCAGCAGCGCCGCCAATAGCGGGAGCTCCTACAATGAGCAGTTCTTC,CASSAANSGSSYNEQFF
TRBV5-6,many,15,TRBJ2-7,TRBD2,TGTGCCAGCAGCAAAGGACTAGCGCCTACCTACGAGCAGTACTTC,CASSKGLAPTYEQYF
TRBV7-9,-,14,TRBJ2-7,-,TGTGCCAGCAGCTTACAGGGGACTACCTACGAGCAGTACTTC,CASSLQGTTYEQYF